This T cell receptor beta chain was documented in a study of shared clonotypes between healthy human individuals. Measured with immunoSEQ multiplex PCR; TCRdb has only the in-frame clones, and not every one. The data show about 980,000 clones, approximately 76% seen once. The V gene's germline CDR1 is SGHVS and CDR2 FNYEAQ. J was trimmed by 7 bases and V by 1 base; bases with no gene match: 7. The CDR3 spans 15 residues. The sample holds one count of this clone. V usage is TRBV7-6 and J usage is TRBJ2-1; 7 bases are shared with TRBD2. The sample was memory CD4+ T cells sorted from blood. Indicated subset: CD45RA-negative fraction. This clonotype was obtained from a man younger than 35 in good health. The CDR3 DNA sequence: TGTGCCAGCAGCTTAGATCCGGGAGGTAGGAATGAGCAGTTCTTC. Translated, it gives CASSLDPGGRNEQFF.